This T cell receptor (beta chain) was documented in a study of vaccination and CD4 T cells after COVID-19. Treatment defined: roughly ten-day PBMC culture with coronavirus spike peptide pools or control peptides (ViraFEST assay). The Oncomine TCR Beta short-read assay was applied to DNA of cultured CD4+ T cells. TCRdb processed the PCR reads anew with MiXCR; each CDR3 protein has one entry. The data show about 19,000 distinct CDR3 sequences, about 61% seen once. Worth noting for this clonotype: The target antigen is unknown.

The germline CDR1 and CDR2 sequences are WNHNN and SYGVQD (reference sequence). The CDR3 extends over 16 amino acids. Trimming removed 4 bases from V and 1 base from J, with 16 bases in between. Source material: CD4+ T cells from blood, cultured in vitro. The receptor comes from a human donor who had recovered from COVID-19. V is TRBV10-1 and J is TRBJ1-2; D is possibly TRBD1 (6 bases). The CDR3 here is CASSVAGRDINYGYTF. CDR3 nucleotide sequence: TGCGCCAGCAGTGTTGCGGGACGGGACATTAACTATGGCTACACCTTC.